These T cell receptor beta chains were read from a single sample in a study of cytomegalovirus exposure and HLA in healthy donors. Measured with immunoSEQ multiplex PCR; TCRdb has only the in-frame clones, and not every one. Here the sample spans approximately 110,000 clones, around 80% being singletons. Sequencing was carried out using PBMCs. Receptors were obtained from a woman between 40 and 50 years old in good health and CMV-seronegative. Each CDR3 is given with its conserved first and last residue. Fields, in order: D gene, V gene, CDR3 protein. A D gene is named only where the DNA matches it firmly.

>TRBD1|TRBV30
CAWSTGERETQYF
>.|TRBV29-1
CSVLAVYEQYF
>.|TRBV5-4
CASSSPGSYEQYF
>.|TRBV2
CARGGTAGANVLTF
>TRBD1|TRBV18
CASYSTGTATEAFF
>.|TRBV7-2
CASSLHPGEFNEKLFF
>.|TRBV11-2
CASSLPGVNTEAFF
>TRBD1|TRBV7-8
CASMNRGSYNEQFF
>TRBD2|TRBV4-2
CASSQGLGLAGVSGIDF
>.|TRBV7-2
CASSLTSGDGNTIYF
>.|TRBV29-1
CSGEKDPKETQYF
>TRBD1|TRBV5-1
CASSTRTGGSSEKLFF
>TRBD1|TRBV28
CASRAALKGQTFSYEQYF
>.|TRBV11-3
CASSLVEGEQYF
>TRBD2|TRBV5-4
CASSSSGSPWETQYF
>TRBD2|TRBV5-1
CASRKLAGSDEQYF
>TRBD2|TRBV4-3
CASSQDRAGGYDEQFF
>TRBD1|TRBV19
CASSAGQATNYGYTF
>TRBD1|TRBV6-6
CASSYPTGGGSYEQYF
>TRBD1|TRBV28
CASSPGQGVKAFF
>.|TRBV2
CASSAQLTNTGELFF
>.|TRBV12-2
CASRFPRIKETSGDNTGELFF
>.|TRBV28
CASSAGSTGSYGYTF
>TRBD1|TRBV27
CASRPTGLYEQYF
>.|TRBV14
CASSRTRHSGNTIYF
>.|TRBV10-1
CASSASLYTDTQYF
>TRBD1|TRBV27
CASSFGDRADTEAFF
>.|TRBV11-2
CASSAGRENEQFF
>.|TRBV11-2
CASSLDENEQFF
>TRBD1|TRBV28
CATRGDSKNSNQPQHF
>TRBD2|TRBV5-1
CASSLGAVSGGADTQYF
>TRBD1|TRBV7-9
CASSLGRDSKFF
>.|TRBV27
CASSSQRNYSNQPQHF
>TRBD1|TRBV9
CASGQGTSGNTIYF
>TRBD1|TRBV5-1
CASSNLQGAYEQYF
>.|TRBV19
CASSIDQGSGRETQYF
>TRBD2|TRBV27
CASSLGAGAYNEQFF
>TRBD2|TRBV7-2
CASSLTSGGHNEQFF
>.|TRBV6-5
CASSYSVGDTEAFF
>TRBD1|TRBV7-2
CASSSDRVKGPQHF
>TRBD2|TRBV10-1
CASSGAGGYDEQFF
>TRBD1|TRBV7-9
CASSSEGQGANYGYTF
>.|TRBV2
CASSARDFSDNEQFF
>TRBD1|TRBV7-9
CSSSPHLGQFDYGYTF
>.|TRBV21-1
CASSINRDRSYNEQFF
>TRBD2|TRBV7-2
CASSKGLAGVTDTQYF